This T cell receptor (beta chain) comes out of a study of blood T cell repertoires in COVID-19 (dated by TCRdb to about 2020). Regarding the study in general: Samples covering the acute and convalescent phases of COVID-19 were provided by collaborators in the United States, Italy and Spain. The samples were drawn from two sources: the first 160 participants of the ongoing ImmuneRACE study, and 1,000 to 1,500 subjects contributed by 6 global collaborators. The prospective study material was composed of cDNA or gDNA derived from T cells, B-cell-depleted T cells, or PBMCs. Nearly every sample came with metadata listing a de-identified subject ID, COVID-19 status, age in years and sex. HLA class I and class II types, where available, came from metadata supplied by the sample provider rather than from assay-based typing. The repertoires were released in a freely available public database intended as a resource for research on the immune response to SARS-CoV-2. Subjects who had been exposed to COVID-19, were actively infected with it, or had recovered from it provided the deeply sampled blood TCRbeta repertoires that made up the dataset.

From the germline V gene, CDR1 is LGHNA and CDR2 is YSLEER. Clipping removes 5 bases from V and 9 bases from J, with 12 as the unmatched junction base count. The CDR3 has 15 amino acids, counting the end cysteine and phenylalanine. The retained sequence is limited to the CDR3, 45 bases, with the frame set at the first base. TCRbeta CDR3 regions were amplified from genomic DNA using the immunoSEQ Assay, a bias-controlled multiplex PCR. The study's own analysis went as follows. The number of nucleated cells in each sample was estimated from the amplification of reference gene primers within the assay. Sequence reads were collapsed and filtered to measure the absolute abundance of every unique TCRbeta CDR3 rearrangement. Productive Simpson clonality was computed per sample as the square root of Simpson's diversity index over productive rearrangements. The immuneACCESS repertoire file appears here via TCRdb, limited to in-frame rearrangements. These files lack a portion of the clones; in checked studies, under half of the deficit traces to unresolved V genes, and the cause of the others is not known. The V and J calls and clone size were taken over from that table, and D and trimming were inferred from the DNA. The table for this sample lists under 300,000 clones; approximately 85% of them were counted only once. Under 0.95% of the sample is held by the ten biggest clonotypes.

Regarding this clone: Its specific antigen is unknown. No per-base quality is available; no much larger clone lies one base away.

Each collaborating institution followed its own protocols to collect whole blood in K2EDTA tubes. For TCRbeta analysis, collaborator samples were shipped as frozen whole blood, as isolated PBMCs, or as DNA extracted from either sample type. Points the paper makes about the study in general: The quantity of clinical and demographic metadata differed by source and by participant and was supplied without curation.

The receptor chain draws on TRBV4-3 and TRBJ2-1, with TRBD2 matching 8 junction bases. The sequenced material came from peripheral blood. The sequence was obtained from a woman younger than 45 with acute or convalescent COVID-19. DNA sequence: TGCGCCAGCAGCTTCTCCGGGACTAGTTCTGGTGAGCAGTTCTTC. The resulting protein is CASSFSGTSSGEQFF.